This T cell receptor beta chain was retrieved from a study of blood T cell repertoires in COVID-19. Across the study: Collection of acute and convalescent COVID-19 samples took place in the United States, Italy and Spain. PBMCs, B-cell-depleted T cells, or T cells were the source of the cDNA or gDNA that made up the material.

In the study's own analysis: Amplification of reference gene primers provided the estimated nucleated cell counts. The table came from immunoSEQ multiplex PCR; TCRdb's copy has only in-frame clones and leaves some out. V, J and clone size reflect that table, while D and trimming were determined from the DNA. This table has under 60,000 clones, roughly 88% appearing once. The CDR3 is 15 amino acids. The V gene's germline CDR1 is WNHNN and CDR2 SYGVQD (reference sequence). The V and J ends lost 4 bases and 5 bases, in that order; junction bases with no gene match: 9. The sequence derives from a human donor in a cohort sampled during active COVID-19. This chain connects TRBV10-1 to TRBJ2-3, with TRBD1 identical over 7 bases. The sequenced sample was peripheral blood. CDR3 sequence: CASSVATGLGDTQYF. The CDR3 bases are TGCGCCAGCAGTGTCGCGACAGGGCTAGGAGATACGCAGTATTTT.